This T cell receptor (beta chain) was retrieved from a study of T cell responses to AZD1222 COVID-19 vaccine. Some clones are missing from TCRdb's copy, which holds only in-frame ones; the method was immunoSEQ multiplex PCR. This table holds about 140,000 clones, over 85% found once. General study points: At baseline, seropositivity was found in only six or seven AZD1222 recipients. White British people made up most donors, females outnumbered males, and clonal diversity was possibly underestimated. Nearly half of spike-specific TCRs reportedly target variant regions that are unmutated in the B.1.351 and B.1.1.7 variants.

Germline V CDR1 and CDR2: KGHDR, SFDVKD. The CDR3 spans 17 residues. V trimming: 12 bases; J trimming: 3 bases; junction bases outside the gene matches: 18. As regards this clone: Its antigen is not identified.

This TCR was recovered from an adult in good health. Sample: peripheral blood, taken on day 0 of AZD1222 vaccination. The gene calls are TRBV24-1 and TRBJ2-7, with TRBD2 identical over 11 bases. The CDR3 is CASHQQCSGRAVYEQYF. The CDR3 region has the DNA TGTGCCTCTCATCAACAGTGTAGCGGGAGGGCCGTCTACGAGCAGTACTTC.